Below are 19 T cell receptor beta chains sequenced from a single sample in a study of T-cell reconstitution after alpha-beta-depleted transplantation in children. TCRbeta library preparation incorporated unique molecular identifiers. TCRdb passed the PCR reads through MiXCR, listing each CDR3 protein once. The table shows some 150,000 distinct CDR3 sequences, with about 8.8% occurring only once. The material was PBMCs, mostly from graft donor cells, obtained 180 days after TCRalphabeta/CD19-depleted stem cell transplant. These receptor sequences come from a female patient aged 2-15 years who had a stem cell transplant for congenital amegakaryocytic thrombocytopenia, so the T cells may come from the graft donor.

The chain combines TRBV28 with TRBJ1-2, with 10 bases that match TRBD1. With V trimmed by 4 bases and J by 7 bases, 9 bases remained unmatched. Germline V gene data show CDR1 as MDHEN and CDR2 as SYDVKM. The CDR3 extends over 15 amino acids. In nucleotides, the CDR3 is TGTGCCAGCAGTTCTCCGACAGGGGGCAAGAGTGGCTACACCTTC. It codes for CASSSPTGGKSGYTF.

The CDR3, as DNA: TGCGCCAGCAGCCCCAGACAGACGAACACCGGGGAGCTGTTTTTT. This sequence encodes CASSPRQTNTGELFF. The V gene is TRBV5-1, the J gene TRBJ2-2; TRBD1 might be the D (5 bases). The CDR3 loop spans 15 amino acids. V lost 4 bases to trimming and J lost 0 bases, with 10 bases between them. From germline, CDR1 is SGHRS and CDR2 YFSETQ. Filled out from reference TRBV5-1 and TRBJ2-2, the complete variable domain reads KAGVTQTPRYLIKTRGQQVTLSCSPISGHRSVSWYQQTPGQGLQFLFEYFSETQRNKGNFPGRFSGRQFSNSRSEMNVSTLELGDSALYLCASSPRQTNTGELFFGEGSRLTVL.

V gene TRBV28 combines with J gene TRBJ1-5; D might be TRBD1 (5 bases). CDR1 is MDHEN and CDR2 is SYDVKM in the germline V gene. The CDR3 runs 12 residues. V was trimmed by 5 bases and J by 5 bases, leaving 7 bases between them. This chain's CDR3 is CASSRGDQPQHF. CDR3 bases: TGTGCCAGCAGTCGGGGGGATCAGCCCCAGCATTTT.

This clonotype appeared many times. The J gene is TRBJ2-5, the V gene TRBV24-1; D uncertain. Trimming left V 6 bases short and J 4 bases short, with 11 bases between. This CDR3 comprises 13 residues. Germline CDR1 reads KGHDR; CDR2 reads SFDVKD. The CDR3 loop reads CATSRRYPETQYF. CDR3 nucleotides: TGTGCCACCAGTCGACGGTACCCAGAGACCCAGTACTTC.

The rearrangement joins TRBV25-1 to TRBJ2-5, with 7 bases fitting TRBD1. V was clipped by 3 bases and J by 2 bases; unmatched bases: 6. There are 15 residues in the CDR3. The germline gives CDR1 MGHDK, CDR2 SYGVNS. The CDR3 loop reads CASSDLGQKQETQYF. The CDR3, as DNA: TGTGCCAGCAGTGACCTGGGACAGAAACAAGAGACCCAGTACTTC.

This chain links TRBV20-1 with TRBJ2-7, with 10 positions matching TRBD1. From germline, CDR1 is DFQATT and CDR2 SNEGSKA (reference sequence). The junction had 7 bases not matched to a gene; V was cut back by 1 base and J by 7 bases. The CDR3 has 14 residues. The CDR3 loop is CSARGTGGGREQYF. The CDR3 DNA follows: TGCAGTGCTAGAGGGACAGGGGGAGGTCGGGAGCAGTACTTC.

The sample holds many counts of this clonotype. The chain joins TRBV7-8 to TRBJ1-5; D gene ambiguous. The length of the CDR3 is 13 residues. Germline V gene data show CDR1 as SGHVS and CDR2 as FQNEAQ. The V and J ends lost 4 bases and 6 bases respectively, with 10 bases between them. The CDR3 nucleotides read TGTGCCAGCAGCTCAATTTGGGTTCAGCCCCAGCATTTT. It yields the protein CASSSIWVQPQHF.

In this sample, this clonotype turned up a few times. The chain has TRBV29-1 and TRBJ1-2, with 9 bases matching TRBD1. In germline, CDR1 is SQVTM, CDR2 ANQGSEA. J lost 8 bases, V lost 6 bases, and 13 bases had no gene match. The CDR3 runs 14 residues. In DNA form, the CDR3 reads TGCAGCGTCGCCCAAAAGACAGGGGGTGGAGGCTACACCTTC. This encodes CSVAQKTGGGGYTF.

This clonotype came up many times. This chain uses TRBV5-1 with TRBJ2-1, with no clear D. Germline-derived CDR1 and CDR2 are SGHRS and YFSETQ. The CDR3 is 13 amino acids. V was pared by 4 bases and J by 3 bases, with 8 bases between. In DNA form, the CDR3 reads TGCGCCAGCAGCCAGCCTAGCTACAATGAGCAGTTCTTC. Translated, it gives CASSQPSYNEQFF. The full variable domain, in which reference TRBV5-1 and TRBJ2-1 provide the parts outside the CDR3, is KAGVTQTPRYLIKTRGQQVTLSCSPISGHRSVSWYQQTPGQGLQFLFEYFSETQRNKGNFPGRFSGRQFSNSRSEMNVSTLELGDSALYLCASSQPSYNEQFFGPGTRLTVL.

This clonotype has ten or more counts. The chain combines TRBV10-3 with TRBJ2-1; D may be TRBD2 (5 bases). The V gene lost 8 bases and the J gene lost 8 bases, with 16 bases spanning the gap. CDR1 and CDR2 from the germline V gene are ENHRY and SYGVKD. The CDR3 runs to 13 residues. This CDR3 is CAIGAGNGDEQFF. DNA of the CDR3: TGTGCCATCGGCGCCGGGAACGGGGATGAGCAGTTCTTC.

At least ten counts were recorded for this clonotype. The chain recombines TRBV28 with TRBJ2-5; 7 bases map to TRBD1. Per the germline V gene, CDR1 is MDHEN and CDR2 is SYDVKM. V was pared by 5 bases and J by 2 bases, with 8 bases of the junction left unmatched. The CDR3 is 15 residues long. The CDR3 reads CASSGLGTAQETQYF. CDR3 DNA sequence: TGTGCCAGCAGTGGATTAGGGACAGCGCAAGAGACCCAGTACTTC. Full variable domain (missing parts from reference TRBV28 and TRBJ2-5): DVKVTQSSRYLVKRTGEKVFLECVQDMDHENMFWYRQDPGLGLRLIYFSYDVKMKEKGDIPEGYSVSREKKERFSLILESASTNQTSMYLCASSGLGTAQETQYFGPGTRLLVL.

There are many counts of this clonotype. The chain employs TRBV20-1 and TRBJ1-6, with D tentatively TRBD1 (5 bases). Deletions cut 3 bases from V and 0 bases from J, with 12 bases between. This CDR3 has 16 amino acids. Germline V gene lookup returns CDR1 DFQATT and CDR2 SNEGSKA (reference sequence). CDR3 DNA sequence: TGCAGTGCTAGTAGAGGGGAGAGCTCCTATAATTCACCCCTCCACTTT. It is translated as CSASRGESSYNSPLHF.

Notes on this clonotype: It may be a read error: a sequence one base away is much more abundant. The CDR3 reads CAIIMGTGPYEQYF. The CDR3 coding sequence is TGTGCCATCATAATGGGTACAGGGCCCTACGAGCAGTACTTC. The chain couples TRBV10-3 to TRBJ2-7, with D possibly matching TRBD1 (6 bases). This CDR3 is built from 14 residues. Germline V gene lookup returns CDR1 ENHRY and CDR2 SYGVKD. Trimming removed 7 bases at V and 2 bases at J, with 15 bases between.

This clonotype appeared a few times. The gene calls are TRBV7-6 and TRBJ2-1; no clear D. V gave up 0 bases and J gave up 9 bases, with 12 bases separating them. From germline, CDR1 is SGHVS and CDR2 FNYEAQ. This CDR3 comprises 14 residues. The CDR3 region is CASSLAVVPTEQFF. CDR3 DNA: TGTGCCAGCAGCTTAGCTGTGGTCCCTACTGAGCAGTTCTTC.

As for this clonotype: A much bigger clone sits one base away, suggesting this may be a read error. The gene calls are TRBV29-1 and TRBJ1-4; D possibly corresponds to TRBD1 (6 bases). The CDR3 covers 11 residues. Germline-derived CDR1 and CDR2 are SQVTM and ANQGSEA. The CDR3 DNA is TGCAGCGTTGACAGGGGTGAACAACTGTTTTTT. Protein: CSVDRGEQLFF.

In its sample, this clonotype was seen many times. This chain uses TRBV5-1 with TRBJ2-3; 10 bases align to TRBD2. Per germline, CDR1 SGHRS and CDR2 YFSETQ. There are 14 residues in the CDR3. V was clipped by 5 bases and J by 3 bases; unmatched bases: 3. The CDR3 loop reads CASRTSGITDTQYF. The CDR3 DNA reads as TGCGCCAGCAGAACTAGCGGGATAACAGATACGCAGTATTTT.

Points on this clonotype: Since a much larger clone is just one base distant, this may be a read error. The chain is built from TRBV4-2 and TRBJ2-5, with a tentative D call TRBD2 (5 bases). This CDR3 region has 17 residues. The germline gives CDR1 LGHNA, CDR2 YNFKEQ. The CDR3 nucleotides are TGTGCCAGCAGCCGCCTTCCGAAAGGCATTAAGGGAGAGGCCCAGTACTTC. Translation gives CASSRLPKGIKGEAQYF.

The CDR3 is CATSDPPGVGETQYF. The CDR3 coding sequence is TGTGCCACCAGTGATCCTCCAGGTGTAGGGGAGACCCAGTACTTC. The V and J genes are TRBV24-1 and TRBJ2-5; D is ambiguous. Germline loops: CDR1 KGHDR, CDR2 SFDVKD. V lost 3 bases to trimming and J lost 5 bases, with 15 bases between them. The CDR3 is 15 residues long.

The sample holds many counts of this clonotype. This chain uses TRBV7-2 with TRBJ1-2; 7 bases are shared with TRBD1. The CDR3 extends over 13 amino acids. Germline loops: CDR1 SGHTA, CDR2 FQGNSA. The junction had 4 bases not matched to a gene; V was cut back by 1 base and J by 8 bases. For the CDR3, the DNA is TGTGCCAGCAGCTTAGGAAACAGGGGAGGCTACACCTTC. The encoded protein is CASSLGNRGGYTF.